Each of the 20 T cell receptor beta chains below was sequenced from the same sample in a study of post-analysis software for immune sequencing data. General study results and limits: Patients had higher frequencies than controls of about five TRBV segments, including TRBV5-6, TRBV5-1 and TRBV20-1.

Libraries were made from TCR beta cDNA, and they carried unique molecular identifiers. One entry per CDR3 protein results from TCRdb running MiXCR on the PCR reads. The sample has around 260,000 distinct CDR3 sequences, about 40% seen once. Their recognized antigens are unknown. Sequencing was performed on blood. Receptor source: a girl between 10 and 17 years old with multiple sclerosis.

This clonotype was counted between two and nine times. It may be a read error: a sequence one base away is much more abundant. The chain uses TRBV29-1 and TRBJ2-4; D is unresolved. This CDR3 comprises 13 residues. CDR1 and CDR2 (germline): SQVTM, ANQGSEA. CDR3 loop: CGVEQLSKNIQYF. CDR3 sequence (DNA): TGCGGCGTTGAACAGTTGTCCAAAAACATTCAGTACTTC.

In its sample, this clonotype was seen many times. The chain is built from TRBV19 and TRBJ1-2; TRBD1 matches 9 bases. The CDR3 consists of 16 residues. J was trimmed by 8 bases and V by 7 bases; bases with no gene match: 17. Germline CDR1 reads LNHDA; CDR2 reads SQIVND (reference sequence). The chain's CDR3 is CASTTGGQGGFQGYTF. The CDR3 coding sequence is TGTGCCAGTACCACTGGGGGACAGGGAGGCTTCCAGGGCTACACCTTC.

This clonotype was counted once. A much larger clone differs from this one at a single base, so this may be a read error. The V call is TRBV7-9, the J call TRBJ2-7, with D unresolved. The V gene's germline CDR1 is SEHNR and CDR2 FQNEAQ (reference sequence). The CDR3 contains 13 residues. DNA for the CDR3: TGTGCCAACAGCTTAGAAGTATCCTACGAGCAGTACTTC. Its translation is CANSLEVSYEQYF.

At least ten counts were recorded for this clonotype. The genes are TRBV19 and TRBJ1-1; TRBD1 might be the D (5 bases). V lost 5 bases and J 6 bases, leaving 10 bases between the germline ends. Germline values: CDR1 LNHDA, CDR2 SQIVND (reference sequence). This CDR3 is 12 amino acids long. DNA for the CDR3: TGTGCCAGTAGTCCACGGGACTCTGAAGCTTTCTTT. It encodes CASSPRDSEAFF.

The genes are TRBV10-3 and TRBJ2-1; D gene uncertain. Trimming shortened V by 11 bases and J by 7 bases, and 15 bases separated the two germline ends. CDR1 and CDR2 from the germline V gene are ENHRY and SYGVKD. There are 12 residues in the CDR3. The CDR3 spells CAAATGTNEQFF. The CDR3, as DNA: TGTGCCGCGGCGACGGGCACAAATGAGCAGTTCTTC.

The chain recombines TRBV10-2 with TRBJ2-1; D perhaps matches TRBD2 (5 bases). This CDR3 has 13 residues. Germline assignment: CDR1 WSHSY and CDR2 SAAADI. Deletions cut 4 bases from V and 6 bases from J, with 10 bases between. The CDR3 protein is CASSAGGGNEQFF. CDR3 DNA sequence: TGCGCCAGCAGTGCGGGCGGAGGCAATGAGCAGTTCTTC.

With regard to this clonotype: This may arise from a read error, as a much more abundant clone is one base away. The chain uses TRBV20-1 and TRBJ2-5; 10 positions agree with TRBD2. The germline V gene has CDR1 DFQATT and CDR2 SNEGSKA (reference sequence). The CDR3 is 15 residues long. V lost 3 bases to trimming and J lost 7 bases; unmatched junction nucleotides: 11. CDR3 residues: CSASVPSGSRGTQYF. Here the CDR3 DNA reads TGCAGTGCTAGCGTACCTAGCGGGAGTCGTGGGACCCAGTACTTC.

This chain joins TRBV6-1 and TRBJ2-1; D gene ambiguous. The germline gives CDR1 MNHNS, CDR2 SASEGT. Trimming removed 2 bases from V and 1 base from J, with 12 bases in between. The CDR3 sequence is 16 residues long. The chain's CDR3 is CASSENGGRSYNEQFF. CDR3 bases: TGTGCCAGCAGTGAAAACGGCGGCCGGTCCTACAATGAGCAGTTCTTC.

This clonotype was detected once. The genes are TRBV5-5 and TRBJ2-5, with D possibly called TRBD1 or TRBD2 (5 bases each). This CDR3 has 14 residues. Trimming took off 0 bases at V and 2 bases at J, with 8 bases between the two ends. Germline V gene lookup returns CDR1 SGHKS and CDR2 YYEKEE (reference sequence). The CDR3 DNA reads as TGTGCCAGCAGCTTGGTGAGGGGACAAGAGACCCAGTACTTC. Its translation: CASSLVRGQETQYF.

There are many counts of this clonotype. V gene TRBV12-3 or TRBV12-4 combines with J gene TRBJ2-3; 8 positions match TRBD1. This CDR3 spans 15 amino acids. Trimming cost V 4 bases and J 1 base; bases outside gene matches: 4. CDR3 amino acids: CASSSQGARTDTQYF. The CDR3, as DNA: TGTGCCAGCAGTTCTCAGGGGGCACGCACAGATACGCAGTATTTT.

Of note for this clonotype: Mismatch with germline at one junction end may stem from a read error. The chain couples TRBV12-3 or TRBV12-4 to TRBJ2-2; tentative D call: TRBD2 (5 bases). The CDR3 has 15 residues. CDR3 DNA sequence: TGTGCCAGCAGTCCTCCCTCAGTAAACACCGGGGAGCGGTTTTTT. Protein: CASSPPSVNTGERFF.

This clonotype was observed a handful of times. A read error may explain this, as a much larger clone is one base away. V is TRBV24-1 and J is TRBJ2-3; D is uncertain. Germline CDR1 KGHDR, CDR2 SFDVKD. The CDR3 contains 11 residues. CDR3 sequence reads: CATTSTDAQYF. Written as DNA, the CDR3 is TGTGCCACCACCTCCACAGATGCGCAGTATTTT.

A word on this clonotype: One base away lies a much larger clone, so this may be a sequencing read error. The chain is built from TRBV6-1 and TRBJ2-6; tentatively, D is TRBD2 (5 bases). The CDR3 consists of 16 residues. V was shortened by 8 bases and J by 2 bases, with 16 bases between the two germline ends. Germline CDR1 is MNHNS and CDR2 is SASEGT. CDR3: CASGQLEGAGANVLTF. The CDR3 DNA reads TGTGCCAGCGGTCAACTAGAGGGAGCTGGGGCCAACGTCCTGACTTTC.

This clonotype was counted ten times or more. This rearrangement joins TRBV28 to TRBJ2-1, with 11 bases identical to TRBD1. The CDR3 consists of 14 residues. V trimming: 8 bases; J trimming: 7 bases; junction bases outside the gene matches: 7. Per the germline V gene, CDR1 is MDHEN and CDR2 is SYDVKM. CDR3 in DNA: TGTGCCAGCGGGACAGGGGGGCAATCGAATGAGCAGTTCTTC. Amino acids: CASGTGGQSNEQFF.

A word on this clonotype: This may come from a read error, since a much larger clone is one base off. The CDR3 region has the DNA TGCGCCGGCAATCGGGGGAACGACTACAATGAGCAGTTCTTC. As protein: CAGNRGNDYNEQFF. The J gene is TRBJ2-1, the V gene TRBV5-1, with a weak D call TRBD2 (6 bases). The germline gives CDR1 SGHRS, CDR2 YFSETQ. Trimming pared 10 bases from V and 3 bases from J, leaving 17 bases between. This CDR3 has 14 residues.

This clonotype was recorded at least ten times. The chain employs TRBV20-1 and TRBJ2-1; D gene ambiguous. Between the trimmed V and J ends, which lost 3 bases and 3 bases, there was a span of 15 bases. The CDR3 totals 15 residues. CDR1 and CDR2 from the germline V gene are DFQATT and SNEGSKA (reference sequence). DNA of the CDR3: TGCAGTGCTAGTTCGACCACCTTGGGCTACAATGAGCAGTTCTTC. The encoded protein is CSASSTTLGYNEQFF.

Many counts were recorded for this clonotype. The rearrangement uses TRBV20-1 and TRBJ1-5; D remains unclear. Germline CDR1 DFQATT, CDR2 SNEGSKA (reference sequence). V was pared by 3 bases and J by 4 bases, with 13 bases between. The CDR3 has 14 amino acids. CDR3 loop: CSASALAQNQPQHF. The CDR3 nucleotides read TGCAGTGCTAGTGCACTGGCTCAGAATCAGCCCCAGCATTTT.

This clonotype was seen a handful of times. This chain links TRBV20-1 with TRBJ2-3; the match to TRBD2 covers 8 bases. The CDR3 is 15 amino acids. The germline CDR1 and CDR2 sequences are DFQATT and SNEGSKA (reference sequence). The trim removed 6 bases at V and 2 bases at J, leaving 10 bases unmatched. The CDR3 is CSAPVPGLDTDTQYF. As DNA, the CDR3 is TGCAGTGCACCCGTCCCGGGACTAGACACAGATACGCAGTATTTT.

There are many counts of this clonotype. This chain connects TRBV6-1 to TRBJ2-1; D uncertain. Trimming left V 1 base short and J 6 bases short, with 13 bases between. Germline V gene lookup returns CDR1 MNHNS and CDR2 SASEGT. This CDR3 comprises 15 residues. The CDR3 here is CASSEELASGNEQFF. CDR3 DNA sequence: TGTGCCAGCAGTGAAGAGCTGGCCTCGGGCAATGAGCAGTTCTTC.

This rearrangement joins TRBV7-2 to TRBJ2-4, with TRBD2 identical over 7 bases. Germline CDR1 reads SGHTA; CDR2 reads FQGNSA. Losses at the gene ends were 1 base for V and 4 bases for J; bases not matched to a gene: 7. CDR3 length equals 16 residues. CDR3 coding DNA: TGTGCCAGCAGCTTAGATGCGCGGGAGCGGAAAAACATTCAGTACTTC. It specifies CASSLDARERKNIQYF.